Each of the 21 T cell receptor beta chains below was sequenced from the same sample in a study of CXCR3-negative and CXCR3-positive naive CD8 T cells. Study observations and caveats: CXCR3-negative naive cells had less hydrophobic TRB CDR3s than did CXCR3-positive naive cells.

These receptors are not linked to any known antigen. UMI-labeled TRB cDNA libraries were prepared by 5' RACE. From the 5' RACE reads, TCRdb lists one entry per CDR3 protein and no DNA. The sample totals tens of thousands of distinct CDR3 sequences. Source material: naive CXCR3+ CD8+ T cells from blood. As for subset: CD45RO-CCR7+CD27+CD95- naive CD8+ T cells expressing CXCR3 (TNR3+). Every receptor here comes from a human donor in good health. Some clones in this sample may be carry-over from other donors' samples.

The rearrangement links TRBV20-1 to TRBJ2-7; TCRdb's D call of TRBD2 is untestable without DNA. Germline-derived CDR1 and CDR2 are DFQATT and SNEGSKA (reference sequence). This CDR3 comprises 13 residues. CDR3 region: CSADSGSPHEQYF.

CDR3 sequence reads: CASRLTGTGSTYEQYF. This chain joins TRBV27 and TRBJ2-7; the D gene TCRdb calls, TRBD1, cannot be checked with no DNA. The length of the CDR3 is 16 residues. Germline CDR1 reads MNHEY; CDR2 reads SMNVEV (reference sequence).

The chain combines TRBV6-5 with TRBJ2-7. Germline values: CDR1 MNHEY, CDR2 SVGAGI. This CDR3 region has 13 residues. CDR3 loop: CASSYSGHYEQYF.

The V and J genes are TRBV29-1 and TRBJ2-2; TCRdb lists TRBD2, though no DNA is available to test this call. The CDR3 length is 16 residues. Germline loops: CDR1 SQVTM, CDR2 ANQGSEA. The CDR3 here is CSASRSGGRNTGELFF.

The V call is TRBV7-6, the J call TRBJ2-3; with no DNA, the TCRdb D assignment of TRBD1 cannot be verified. The CDR3 has 16 amino acids. Germline V gives CDR1 SGHVS, CDR2 FNYEAQ. The CDR3 is CASSVYPGQGADTQYF. The full variable domain, rest sourced from reference TRBV7-6 and TRBJ2-3, is GAGVSQSPRYKVTKRGQDVALRCDPISGHVSLYWYRQALGQGPEFLTYFNYEAQQDKSGLPNDRFSAERPEGSISTLTIQRTEQRDSAMYRCASSVYPGQGADTQYFGPGTRLTVL.

V and J are TRBV28 and TRBJ2-7; without DNA, the TCRdb call of TRBD2 cannot be checked. In germline, CDR1 is MDHEN, CDR2 SYDVKM. This CDR3 spans 14 amino acids. CDR3 amino acids: CASSFVGSNGEQYF.

The rearrangement uses TRBV9 and TRBJ2-7; TCRdb picks TRBD2, but there is no DNA to check that call. The CDR3 length is 13 residues. CDR1 and CDR2 from the germline V gene are SGDLS and YYNGEE. CDR3 region: CASSGEVSYEQYF.

J is TRBJ1-5 and V is TRBV7-9. The germline gives CDR1 SEHNR, CDR2 FQNEAQ (reference sequence). This CDR3 has 14 residues. CDR3 amino acids: CASSRTEGNQPQHF.

The genes are TRBV24-1 and TRBJ1-2. CDR3 length: 13 amino acids. Germline CDR1 is KGHDR and CDR2 is SFDVKD. CDR3 region: CATSDLRSYGYTF.

The V gene is TRBV28, the J gene TRBJ2-6. The CDR3 totals 16 residues. Germline loops: CDR1 MDHEN, CDR2 SYDVKM. The CDR3 here is CASSLAEVSGANVLTF.

The rearrangement uses TRBV6-2 or TRBV6-3 and TRBJ2-7; TCRdb's assignment of TRBD2 cannot be checked, as there is no DNA. This CDR3 contains 14 residues. Germline CDR1 is MNHEY and CDR2 is SVGEGT. The CDR3 reads CASSYLGLSYEQYF.

CDR3 region: CASPPRGQGRQSAQHF. The chain is built from TRBV23-1 and TRBJ1-5; TCRdb names TRBD1, which stays unverified in the absence of DNA. TRBV23-1 belongs to the ORF category, with a function that is uncertain. The CDR3 has 16 residues.

The chain couples TRBV15 to TRBJ2-7. The CDR3 length is 15 residues. The V gene's germline CDR1 is LNHNV and CDR2 YYDKDF (reference sequence). CDR3 residues: CATSRDHEETYEQYF.

The chain recombines TRBV18 with TRBJ1-1; TCRdb calls TRBD1, which cannot be checked without DNA. This CDR3 is built from 15 residues. Germline assignment: CDR1 KGHSH and CDR2 LQKENI. The CDR3 here is CASSPMGGEGAEAFF.

This chain joins TRBV20-1 and TRBJ1-1; TCRdb reports TRBD1, a call that lacks DNA to check it against. The length of the CDR3 is 15 residues. In germline, CDR1 is DFQATT, CDR2 SNEGSKA (reference sequence). CDR3 in amino acids: CSAMGGSIMNTEAFF.

This chain connects TRBV9 to TRBJ2-3; there is no DNA to check the TCRdb D call of TRBD2. Germline lookup yields CDR1 SGDLS and CDR2 YYNGEE. The CDR3 loop spans 15 amino acids. The CDR3: CASSDGGSGTDTQYF. The entire variable domain, with the rest obtained from reference TRBV9 and TRBJ2-3, is as follows: DSGVTQTPKHLITATGQRVTLRCSPRSGDLSVYWYQQSLDQGLQFLIQYYNGEERAKGNILERFSAQQFPDLHSELNLSSLELGDSALYFCASSDGGSGTDTQYFGPGTRLTVL.

The gene calls are TRBV5-4 and TRBJ2-5; TCRdb outputs TRBD2, but without DNA this stays unchecked. This CDR3 spans 17 amino acids. The germline CDR1 and CDR2 sequences are SGHNT and YYREEE (reference sequence). The CDR3 here is CASSFVGRGAIQETQYF.

This chain uses TRBV4-1 with TRBJ2-1; without DNA, the TCRdb call of TRBD2 cannot be checked. The CDR3 sequence is 16 residues long. Germline V gene data show CDR1 as MGHRA and CDR2 as YSYEKL. This CDR3 reads CASSHTRLAEYNEQLF.

The V and J genes are TRBV7-9 and TRBJ2-5; the D call from TCRdb, TRBD1, cannot be confirmed without DNA. The CDR3 has 14 amino acids. CDR1 and CDR2 from the germline V gene are SEHNR and FQNEAQ (reference sequence). The CDR3: CASSSRTGEETQYF.

The chain links TRBV5-1 to TRBJ2-7. CDR3 length: 14 residues. The germline V gene has CDR1 SGHRS and CDR2 YFSETQ. The CDR3 sequence: CASSLRHNLYEQYF.

The rearrangement joins TRBV6-2 or TRBV6-3 to TRBJ1-1; TCRdb lists TRBD1, though no DNA is available to test this call. CDR1 is MNHEY, CDR2 SVGEGT, per germline. This CDR3 spans 12 amino acids. The CDR3 protein is CASSYWANEAFF.